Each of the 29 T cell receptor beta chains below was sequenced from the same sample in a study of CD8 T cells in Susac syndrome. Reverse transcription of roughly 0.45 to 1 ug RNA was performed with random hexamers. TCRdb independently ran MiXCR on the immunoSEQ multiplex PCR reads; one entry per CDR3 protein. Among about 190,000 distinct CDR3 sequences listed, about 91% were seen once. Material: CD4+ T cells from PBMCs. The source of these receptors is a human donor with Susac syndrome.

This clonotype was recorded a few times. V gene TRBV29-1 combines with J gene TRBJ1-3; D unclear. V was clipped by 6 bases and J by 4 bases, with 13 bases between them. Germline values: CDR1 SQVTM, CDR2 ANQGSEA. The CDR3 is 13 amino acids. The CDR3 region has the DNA TGCAGCGTAAAACCGGACGGAGGAAACACCATATATTTT. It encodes CSVKPDGGNTIYF.

CDR3 region: CASSSPGQSYEQYF. CDR3 coding DNA: TGTGCCAGCAGTTCCCCGGGACAGAGCTACGAGCAGTACTTC. V usage is TRBV28 and J usage is TRBJ2-7, with 7 bases matching TRBD1. V shed 4 bases, J shed 3 bases, and the junction held 6 bases outside the gene matches. CDR3 length: 14 amino acids. Germline V gene sequence: CDR1 MDHEN, CDR2 SYDVKM.

The chain's CDR3 is CASSRGAYTGELFF. The CDR3 DNA sequence: TGTGCCAGCAGCAGGGGGGCGTACACCGGGGAGCTGTTTTTT. This chain joins TRBV2 and TRBJ2-2; TRBD1 might be the D (7 bases). The CDR3 runs 14 residues. V was trimmed by 6 bases and J by 3 bases, leaving 11 bases between them. Germline CDR1 reads SNHLY; CDR2 reads FYNNEI.

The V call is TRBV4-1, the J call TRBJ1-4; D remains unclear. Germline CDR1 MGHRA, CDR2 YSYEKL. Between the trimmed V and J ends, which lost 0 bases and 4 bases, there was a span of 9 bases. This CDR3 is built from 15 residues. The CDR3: CASSQDMGLNEKLFF. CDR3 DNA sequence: TGCGCCAGCAGCCAAGATATGGGCCTTAATGAAAAACTGTTTTTT.

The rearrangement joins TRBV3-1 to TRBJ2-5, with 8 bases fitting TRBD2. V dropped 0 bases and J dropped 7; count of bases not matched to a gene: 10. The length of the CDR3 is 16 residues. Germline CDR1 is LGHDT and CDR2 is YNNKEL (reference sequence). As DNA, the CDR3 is TGTGCCAGCAGCCAAGACCTGGTCGGGGGGGCCGTGACCCAGTACTTC. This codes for CASSQDLVGGAVTQYF.

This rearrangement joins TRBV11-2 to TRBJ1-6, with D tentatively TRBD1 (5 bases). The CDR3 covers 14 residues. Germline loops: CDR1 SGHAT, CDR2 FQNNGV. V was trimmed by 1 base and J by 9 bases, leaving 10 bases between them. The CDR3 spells CASSLVGGFSPLHF. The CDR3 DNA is TGTGCCAGCAGCTTAGTCGGGGGGTTTTCACCCCTCCACTTT.

CDR3 sequence (DNA): TGTGCCAGCAGCCCCCAGGGATCCGACAACAATCAGCCCCAGCATTTT. Encoded protein: CASSPQGSDNNQPQHF. This chain links TRBV3-1 with TRBJ1-5, with D tentatively TRBD1 (5 bases). CDR1 is LGHDT and CDR2 is YNNKEL in the germline V gene (reference sequence). The CDR3 runs to 16 residues. The V end was cut by 4 bases, the J end by 3 bases, with 16 bases between.

The CDR3 coding sequence is TGCGCCAGCAGCTTGCAACGGGGAGGAGAGACCCAGTACTTC. Protein sequence: CASSLQRGGETQYF. The rearrangement links TRBV5-1 to TRBJ2-5, with a possible D match to TRBD2 (6 bases). Germline-derived CDR1 and CDR2 are SGHRS and YFSETQ. The CDR3 has 14 amino acids. Trimming removed 1 base at V and 4 bases at J, with 11 bases between.

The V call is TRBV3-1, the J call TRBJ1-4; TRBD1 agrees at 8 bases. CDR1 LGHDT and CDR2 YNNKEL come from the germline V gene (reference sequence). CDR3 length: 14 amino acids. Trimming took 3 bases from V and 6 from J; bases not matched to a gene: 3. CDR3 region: CASSQQGAYEKLFF. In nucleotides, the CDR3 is TGTGCCAGCAGCCAGCAGGGGGCGTATGAAAAACTGTTTTTT.

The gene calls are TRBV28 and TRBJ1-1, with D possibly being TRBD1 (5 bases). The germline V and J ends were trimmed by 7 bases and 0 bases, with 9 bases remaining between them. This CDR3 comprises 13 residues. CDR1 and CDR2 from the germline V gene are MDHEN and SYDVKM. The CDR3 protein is CASTGRMNTEAFF. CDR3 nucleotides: TGTGCCAGCACGGGACGGATGAACACTGAAGCTTTCTTT.

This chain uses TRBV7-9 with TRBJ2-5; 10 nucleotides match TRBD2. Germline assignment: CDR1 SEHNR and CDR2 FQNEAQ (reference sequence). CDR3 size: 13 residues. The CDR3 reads CAFASGSWETQYF. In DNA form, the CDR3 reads TGTGCGTTCGCTAGCGGGAGTTGGGAGACCCAGTACTTC.

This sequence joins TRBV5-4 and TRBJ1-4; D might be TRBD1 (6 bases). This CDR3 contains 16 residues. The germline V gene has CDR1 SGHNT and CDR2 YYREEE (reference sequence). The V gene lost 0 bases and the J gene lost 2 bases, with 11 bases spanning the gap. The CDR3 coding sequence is TGTGCCAGCAGCTTGGACAAGGGGGTCACTAATGAAAAACTGTTTTTT. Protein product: CASSLDKGVTNEKLFF.

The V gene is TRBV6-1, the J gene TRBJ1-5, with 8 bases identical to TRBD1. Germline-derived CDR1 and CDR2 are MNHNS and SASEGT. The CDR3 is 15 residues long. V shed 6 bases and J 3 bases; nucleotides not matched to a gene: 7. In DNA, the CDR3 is TGTGCCAGCAGCCGCGGACAGGGATCCAATCAGCCCCAGCATTTT. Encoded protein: CASSRGQGSNQPQHF.

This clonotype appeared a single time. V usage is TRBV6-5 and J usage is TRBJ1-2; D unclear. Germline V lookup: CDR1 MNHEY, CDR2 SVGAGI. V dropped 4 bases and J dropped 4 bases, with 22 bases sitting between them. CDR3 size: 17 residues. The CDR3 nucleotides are TGTGCCAGCAGTTCACGACTGTTACTCCCCGCGGGCTATGGCTACACCTTC. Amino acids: CASSSRLLLPAGYGYTF.

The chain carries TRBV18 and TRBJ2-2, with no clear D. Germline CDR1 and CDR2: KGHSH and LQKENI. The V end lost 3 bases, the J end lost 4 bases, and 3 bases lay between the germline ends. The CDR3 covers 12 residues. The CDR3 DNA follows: TGTGCCAGCTCACCCCCCACCGGGGAGCTGTTTTTT. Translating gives CASSPPTGELFF.

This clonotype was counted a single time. Written as DNA, the CDR3 is TGTGCCAGCAGTAGACGAACTCCTACCAATGAGCAGTTCTTC. Residues: CASSRRTPTNEQFF. The chain has TRBV12-3 or TRBV12-4 and TRBJ2-1; D is uncertain. The V end lost 5 bases, the J end lost 6 bases, and 14 bases lay between the germline ends. The CDR3 loop spans 14 amino acids.

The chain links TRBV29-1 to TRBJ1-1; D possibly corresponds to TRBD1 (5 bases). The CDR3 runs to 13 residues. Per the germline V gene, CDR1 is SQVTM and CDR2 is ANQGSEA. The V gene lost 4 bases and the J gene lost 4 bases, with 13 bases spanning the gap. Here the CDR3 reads CSVVHRRGTEAFF. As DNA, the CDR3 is TGCAGCGTTGTACACCGTAGGGGCACTGAAGCTTTCTTT.

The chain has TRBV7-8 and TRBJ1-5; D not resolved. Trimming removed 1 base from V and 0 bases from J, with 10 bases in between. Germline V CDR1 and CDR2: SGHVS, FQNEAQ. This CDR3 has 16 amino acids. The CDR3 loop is CASSLDRIDSNQPQHF. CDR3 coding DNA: TGTGCCAGCAGCTTAGACAGAATTGATAGCAATCAGCCCCAGCATTTT. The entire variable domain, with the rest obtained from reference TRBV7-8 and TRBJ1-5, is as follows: GAGVSQSPRYKVAKRGQDVALRCDPISGHVSLFWYQQALGQGPEFLTYFQNEAQLDKSGLPSDRFFAERPEGSVSTLKIQRTQQEDSAVYLCASSLDRIDSNQPQHFGDGTRLSIL.

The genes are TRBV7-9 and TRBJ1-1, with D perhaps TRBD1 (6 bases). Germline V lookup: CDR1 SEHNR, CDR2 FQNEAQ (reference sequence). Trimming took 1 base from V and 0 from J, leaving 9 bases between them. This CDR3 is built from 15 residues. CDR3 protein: CASSLGTGMNTEAFF. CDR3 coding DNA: TGTGCCAGCAGCTTAGGAACAGGGATGAACACTGAAGCTTTCTTT.

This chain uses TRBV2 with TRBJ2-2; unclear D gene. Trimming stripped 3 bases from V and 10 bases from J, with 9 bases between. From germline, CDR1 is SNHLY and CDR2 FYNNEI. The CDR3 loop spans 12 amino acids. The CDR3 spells CASSDGPMELFF. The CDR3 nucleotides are TGTGCCAGCAGTGACGGACCTATGGAGCTGTTTTTT.

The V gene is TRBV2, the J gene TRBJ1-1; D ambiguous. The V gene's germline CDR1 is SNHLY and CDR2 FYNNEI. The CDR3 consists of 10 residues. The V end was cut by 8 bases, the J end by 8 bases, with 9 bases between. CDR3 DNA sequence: TGTGCCAGCCAGGAGGGAGAAGCTTTCTTT. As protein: CASQEGEAFF.

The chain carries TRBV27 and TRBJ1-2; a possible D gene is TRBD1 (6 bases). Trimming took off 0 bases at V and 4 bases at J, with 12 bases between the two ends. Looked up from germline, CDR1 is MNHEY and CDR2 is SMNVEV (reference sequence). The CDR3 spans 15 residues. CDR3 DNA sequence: TGTGCCAGCAGTTTATCGTCGGGGGCCCCCTATGGCTACACCTTC. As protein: CASSLSSGAPYGYTF.

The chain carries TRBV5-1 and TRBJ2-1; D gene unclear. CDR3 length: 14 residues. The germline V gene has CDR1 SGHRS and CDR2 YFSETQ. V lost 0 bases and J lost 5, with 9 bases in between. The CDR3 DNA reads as TGCGCCAGCAGCTTGGAGACTTCGCACAATGAGCAGTTCTTC. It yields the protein CASSLETSHNEQFF.

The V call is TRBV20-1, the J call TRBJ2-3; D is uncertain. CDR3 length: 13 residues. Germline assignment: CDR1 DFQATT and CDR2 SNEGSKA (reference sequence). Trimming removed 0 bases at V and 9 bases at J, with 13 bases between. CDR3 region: CSARDPRAGTQYF. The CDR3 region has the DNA TGCAGTGCTAGAGATCCCCGGGCTGGAACGCAGTATTTT.

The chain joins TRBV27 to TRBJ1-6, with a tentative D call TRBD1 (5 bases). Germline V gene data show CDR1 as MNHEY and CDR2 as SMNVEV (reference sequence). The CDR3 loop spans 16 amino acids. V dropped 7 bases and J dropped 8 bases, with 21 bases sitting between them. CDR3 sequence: CASTRTYSGTYSPLHF. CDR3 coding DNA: TGTGCCAGCACCCGTACATATTCCGGGACCTATTCACCCCTCCACTTT.

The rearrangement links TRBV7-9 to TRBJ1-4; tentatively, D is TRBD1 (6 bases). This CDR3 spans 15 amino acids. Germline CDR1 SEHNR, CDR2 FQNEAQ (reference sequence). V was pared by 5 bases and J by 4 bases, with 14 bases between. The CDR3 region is CASSPRTGINEKLFF. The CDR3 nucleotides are TGTGCCAGCAGCCCACGCACAGGGATTAATGAAAAACTGTTTTTT.

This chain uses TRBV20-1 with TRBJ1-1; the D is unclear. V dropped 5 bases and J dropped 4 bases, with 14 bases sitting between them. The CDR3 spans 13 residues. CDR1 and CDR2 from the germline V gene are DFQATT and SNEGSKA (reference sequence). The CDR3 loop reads CSASGPLGTEAFF. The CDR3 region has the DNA TGCAGTGCTTCCGGGCCCCTAGGCACTGAAGCTTTCTTT.

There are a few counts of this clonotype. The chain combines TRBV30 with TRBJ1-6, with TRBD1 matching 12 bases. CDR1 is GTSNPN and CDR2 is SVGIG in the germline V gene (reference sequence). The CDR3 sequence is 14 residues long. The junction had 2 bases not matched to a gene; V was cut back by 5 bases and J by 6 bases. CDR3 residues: CAWGTGGPNSPLHF. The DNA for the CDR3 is TGTGCCTGGGGGACAGGGGGCCCTAATTCACCCCTCCACTTT.

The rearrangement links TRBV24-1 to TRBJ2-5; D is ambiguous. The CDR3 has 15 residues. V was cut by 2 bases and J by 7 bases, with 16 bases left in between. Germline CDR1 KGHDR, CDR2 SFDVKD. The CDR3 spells CATSDSGSTVRTQYF. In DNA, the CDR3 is TGTGCCACCAGTGATTCGGGTAGTACTGTCCGGACCCAGTACTTC.